The rows below give T cell receptor beta chains drawn from one sample of a study of cytomegalovirus exposure and HLA in healthy donors. Produced via immunoSEQ multiplex PCR; TCRdb's table is partial and in-frame only. The data show tens of thousands of clones, less than 95% seen once. The sequenced sample consisted of PBMCs. Receptor source: a woman in her late teens or twenties in good health and CMV-seropositive. CDR3s include the opening cysteine and the closing phenylalanine or tryptophan. The D gene is left open where the match is weak. Only part of the rows carry a size: once, few, many, or a class if the clone is expanded.

v_call	d_call	clone_size	j_call	cdr3_aa	cdr3_nt
TRBV7-2	TRBD2	once	TRBJ2-1	CASSLAYSGGYNEQFF	TGTGCCAGCAGCTTAGCTTATAGCGGGGGGTACAATGAGCAGTTCTTC
TRBV2	NA	NA	TRBJ1-1	CASSERHMNTEAFF	TGTGCCAGCAGTGAGCGACACATGAACACTGAAGCTTTCTTT
TRBV18	TRBD2	NA	TRBJ2-2	CASSFLLTSGRLRAGELFF	TGTGCCAGCTCGTTCCTCCTCACTAGCGGGAGATTGCGCGCCGGGGAGCTGTTTTTT
TRBV7-2	NA	NA	TRBJ2-1	CASSGPSSYNEQFF	TGTGCCAGCAGTGGTCCGAGCTCCTACAATGAGCAGTTCTTC
TRBV5-1	NA	once	TRBJ2-3	CASTVPPSDTQYF	TGCGCCAGCACGGTCCCCCCATCAGATACGCAGTATTTT
TRBV9	TRBD1	NA	TRBJ2-7	CASSTRDREPYEQYF	TGTGCCAGCAGCACTCGGGACAGAGAGCCCTACGAGCAGTACTTC
TRBV28	TRBD1	NA	TRBJ2-3	CASSDPRGSTDTQYF	TGTGCCAGCAGTGACCCCAGGGGGAGCACAGATACGCAGTATTTT
TRBV6-5	TRBD1	NA	TRBJ2-7	CASSWGQDYPYEQYF	TGTGCCAGCAGTTGGGGACAGGACTACCCCTACGAGCAGTACTTC
TRBV28	NA	NA	TRBJ1-5	CASSTGGQPQHF	TGTGCCAGCAGTACCGGAGGTCAGCCCCAGCATTTT
TRBV7-9	NA	NA	TRBJ1-2	CASSPWAGNYGYTF	TGTGCCAGCAGCCCCTGGGCCGGTAACTATGGCTACACCTTC
TRBV7-8	NA	NA	TRBJ2-3	CASSLVADTQYF	TGTGCCAGCAGCTTAGTAGCAGATACGCAGTATTTT
TRBV27	TRBD1	NA	TRBJ2-1	CASSGDRNEQFF	TGTGCCAGCAGTGGGGACAGAAATGAGCAGTTCTTC
TRBV5-8	NA	NA	TRBJ2-7	CASSFVTELYEQYF	TGTGCCAGCAGCTTCGTCACAGAGTTATACGAGCAGTACTTC
TRBV21-1	NA	NA	TRBJ2-7	CASSNLRSSYEQYF	TGTGCCAGCAGCAATCTCAGGTCCTCATACGAGCAGTACTTC
TRBV28	NA	NA	TRBJ2-7	CASRDSNEQYF	TGTGCCAGCAGGGACAGTAACGAGCAGTACTTC
TRBV6-5	NA	NA	TRBJ1-1	CASSSLGTGVNTEAFF	TGTGCCAGCAGTTCACTTGGGACGGGAGTTAACACTGAAGCTTTCTTT
TRBV11-3	NA	NA	TRBJ1-2	CASSLPRGVGYTF	TGTGCCAGCAGCTTACCCCGGGGTGTGGGCTACACCTTC
TRBV7-2	TRBD2	NA	TRBJ2-1	CASSPSGMGNEQFF	TGTGCCAGCAGCCCCAGCGGGATGGGCAATGAGCAGTTCTTC
TRBV7-2	NA	once	TRBJ2-7	CASSLGPGEQYF	TGTGCCAGCAGCTTAGGCCCCGGTGAGCAGTACTTC
TRBV6-5	TRBD1	NA	TRBJ1-2	CASSYLGQGNGYTF	TGTGCCAGCAGTTATTTGGGACAGGGAAATGGCTACACCTTC
TRBV18	NA	NA	TRBJ1-1	CASCVGGHVNTEAFF	TGTGCCAGCTGCGTCGGGGGGCATGTGAACACTGAAGCTTTCTTT
TRBV28	TRBD1	NA	TRBJ2-7	CASSADRRQYF	TGTGCCAGCAGTGCGGACAGGAGGCAGTACTTC
TRBV27	TRBD1	once	TRBJ2-1	CASSQGAWVNEQFF	TGTGCCAGCAGTCAGGGGGCTTGGGTGAATGAGCAGTTCTTC
TRBV28	TRBD1	NA	TRBJ2-5	CASSLETGSQETQYF	TGTGCCAGCAGTTTGGAGACAGGGTCCCAGGAGACCCAGTACTTC
TRBV5-1	TRBD1	NA	TRBJ1-2	CASSLGRGQSQQYGYTF	TGCGCCAGCAGCTTAGGCAGGGGACAGTCCCAACAGTATGGCTACACCTTC
TRBV10-3	TRBD2	NA	TRBJ2-1	CAIRGLAGGGEQFF	TGTGCCATCAGAGGACTAGCGGGAGGGGGTGAGCAGTTCTTC
TRBV7-2	NA	NA	TRBJ1-2	CASSKRLHRDYGYTF	TGTGCCAGCAGCAAAAGACTTCACAGGGACTATGGCTACACCTTC
TRBV2	TRBD1	NA	TRBJ1-5	CASSGQGVRNQPQHF	TGTGCCAGCAGTGGACAGGGGGTGAGAAATCAGCCCCAGCATTTT
TRBV4-1	NA	once	TRBJ2-1	CASSQLGTPYNEQFF	TGCGCCAGCAGCCAATTGGGGACACCCTACAATGAGCAGTTCTTC
TRBV6-1	TRBD1	NA	TRBJ2-6	CASSEQGYSGANVLTF	TGTGCCAGCAGCGAACAGGGGTACTCTGGGGCCAACGTCCTGACTTTC
TRBV19	NA	NA	TRBJ1-4	CASGSPGAANEKLFF	TGTGCCAGTGGGAGCCCAGGGGCGGCTAATGAAAAACTGTTTTTT
TRBV2	TRBD1	NA	TRBJ2-1	CASSTGTGRFSSYNEQFF	TGTGCCAGCAGTACCGGGACAGGGCGTTTTTCCTCCTACAATGAGCAGTTCTTC
TRBV4-1	TRBD2	NA	TRBJ2-2	CASSPQPAGDPTGELFF	TGCGCCAGCAGCCCCCAGCCGGCGGGAGACCCAACCGGGGAGCTGTTTTTT
TRBV6-1	TRBD2	NA	TRBJ2-1	CASSAAGGDHEQFF	TGTGCCAGCAGTGCGGCGGGAGGGGACCATGAGCAGTTCTTC
TRBV7-9	NA	NA	TRBJ1-2	CASSLNWAGDNYGYTF	TGTGCCAGCAGCTTAAATTGGGCAGGGGATAACTATGGCTACACCTTC
TRBV5-1	NA	NA	TRBJ2-3	CASSLALSDGTDTQYF	TGCGCCAGCAGCTTGGCCCTAAGCGATGGCACAGATACGCAGTATTTT
TRBV5-1	TRBD2	NA	TRBJ2-5	CASSLVVAGYQETQYF	TGCGCCAGCAGCTTGGTAGTAGCGGGGTACCAAGAGACCCAGTACTTC
TRBV14	TRBD1	NA	TRBJ1-2	CASSQAPVPFPGQGASDNYGYTF	TGTGCCAGCAGCCAAGCCCCAGTCCCGTTTCCGGGACAGGGGGCTTCAGACAACTATGGCTACACCTTC
TRBV7-7	NA	NA	TRBJ1-1	CASSGGEAFF	TGTGCCAGCAGCGGGGGCGAAGCTTTCTTT
TRBV6-1	TRBD1	NA	TRBJ2-5	CASSSDRGLGKTQYF	TGTGCCAGCAGCTCGGACAGGGGGCTGGGTAAGACCCAGTACTTC
TRBV6-5	TRBD1	NA	TRBJ2-3	CASSYSIQGSTDTQYF	TGTGCCAGCAGTTACTCGATACAGGGGTCCACAGATACGCAGTATTTT
TRBV27	NA	NA	TRBJ1-5	CASSLSQDSNQPQHF	TGTGCCAGCAGTTTATCACAGGATAGCAATCAGCCCCAGCATTTT
TRBV4-3	NA	NA	TRBJ1-1	CASSQDLDRLEAFF	TGCGCCAGCAGCCAAGATCTTGACAGGCTTGAAGCTTTCTTT
TRBV10-1	NA	NA	TRBJ1-3	CASSESPESSGNTIYF	TGCGCCAGCAGTGAGTCCCCGGAGAGCTCTGGAAACACCATATATTTT